The T cell receptor (beta chain) under discussion was sequenced for a study of cytomegalovirus exposure and HLA in healthy donors. Study-level findings and limits: Several V segments, TRBV6-2 and TRBV6-3 among them, could not be told apart and were dropped. The classifier was said to identify cytomegalovirus status with high specificity and sensitivity.

V dropped 3 bases and J dropped 7 bases, with 11 bases sitting between them. The germline V gene has CDR1 GTSNPN and CDR2 SVGIG (reference sequence). The CDR3 runs 12 residues. Use of 60 Vbeta and 13 Jbeta primers characterized the PCR. Profiling relied on immunoSEQ multiplex PCR, and the TCRdb table lists in-frame clones only, not all of them. This repertoire shows some 170,000 clones, 60% to 80% found once; its top ten account for under 1.5%. About this clone: Its cognate antigen is unknown.

The sequenced sample was PBMCs. The sequence was obtained from a man in his 60s in good health and CMV-seronegative. The chain has TRBV30 and TRBJ2-3; D gene ambiguous. CDR3 nucleotide sequence: TGTGCCTGGAGGCCCACGACTTATACGCAGTATTTT. This codes for CAWRPTTYTQYF.